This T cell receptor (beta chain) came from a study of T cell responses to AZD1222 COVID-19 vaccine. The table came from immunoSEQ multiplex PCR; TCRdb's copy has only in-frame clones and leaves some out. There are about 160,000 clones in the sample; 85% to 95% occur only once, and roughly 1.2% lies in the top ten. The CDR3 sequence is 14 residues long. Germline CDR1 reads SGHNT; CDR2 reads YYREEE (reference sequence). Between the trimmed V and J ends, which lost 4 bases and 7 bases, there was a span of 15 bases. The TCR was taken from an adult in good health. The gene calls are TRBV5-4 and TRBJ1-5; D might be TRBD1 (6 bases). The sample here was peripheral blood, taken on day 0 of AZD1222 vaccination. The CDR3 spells CASSPGGDNQPQHF. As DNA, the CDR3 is TGTGCCAGCAGCCCCGGAGGGGACAACCAGCCCCAGCATTTT.